These 27 T cell receptor beta chains share one sample of origin, sequenced in a study of Ad26.COV2.S vaccination and SARS-CoV-2 variants. Profiled with immunoSEQ multiplex PCR; TCRdb holds only in-frame clones, not every one. Of some 390,000 clones listed, about nine tenths are singletons. Noted treatment: roughly 19 received Ad26.COV2.S at low or high dose, single or two shots; about 5 received placebo; per-sample allocation not given. Collection of the samples took place on day 63 after the first injection of vaccine or placebo. Sequences were derived from peripheral blood, sampled in a trial of Ad26.COV2.S vaccine versus placebo. All receptors come from a person aged 18 to 59 who received the Ad26.COV2.S COVID-19 vaccine or a placebo.

This chain connects TRBV9 to TRBJ2-2; D not certain. Germline CDR1 is SGDLS and CDR2 is YYNGEE. This CDR3 contains 12 residues. Trimming removed 1 base at V and 8 bases at J, with 6 bases between. In DNA form, the CDR3 reads TGTGCCAGCAGCGTATCCGGAGGGGAGCTGTTTTTT. It specifies CASSVSGGELFF.

The chain recombines TRBV11-2 with TRBJ1-2; no firm D call. The V end was cut by 2 bases, the J end by 7 bases, with 20 bases between. The germline V gene encodes CDR1 SGHAT and CDR2 FQNNGV. The CDR3 is 16 amino acids. CDR3 region: CASSLIRGPLSSGYTF. The CDR3 coding sequence is TGTGCCAGCAGCTTAATTCGGGGTCCGCTTTCCAGTGGCTACACCTTC.

CDR3 DNA: TGTGCCAGCAGCTTGGCGGCGGGTTTTTCTGAGACCCAGTACTTC. The encoded protein is CASSLAAGFSETQYF. V is TRBV5-8 and J is TRBJ2-5, with D tentatively TRBD2 (5 bases). V lost 0 bases and J 5 bases, leaving 14 bases between the germline ends. CDR3 length: 15 residues. Germline V CDR1 and CDR2: SGHTS, YDEGEE.

J is TRBJ2-1 and V is TRBV27, with D uncertain. V shed 4 bases and J shed 5 bases, with 18 bases lying between them. CDR1 and CDR2 from the germline V gene are MNHEY and SMNVEV (reference sequence). The CDR3 extends over 16 amino acids. The CDR3 spells CASSSPTRFTHNEQFF. CDR3 coding DNA: TGTGCCAGCAGTTCCCCGACGCGTTTTACCCACAATGAGCAGTTCTTC.

This sequence joins TRBV5-5 and TRBJ2-7; D not certain. The CDR3 consists of 13 residues. The V end was cut by 1 base, the J end by 0 bases, with 5 bases between. In germline, CDR1 is SGHKS, CDR2 YYEKEE (reference sequence). CDR3 DNA sequence: TGTGCCAGCAGCTTGCTTTCCTCCTACGAGCAGTACTTC. It translates to CASSLLSSYEQYF. Filled out from reference TRBV5-5 and TRBJ2-7, the complete variable domain reads DAGVTQSPTHLIKTRGQQVTLRCSPISGHKSVSWYQQVLGQGPQFIFQYYEKEERGRGNFPDRFSARQFPNYSSELNVNALLLGDSALYLCASSLLSSYEQYFGPGTRLTVT.

The chain carries TRBV6-5 and TRBJ2-1; no clear D. The CDR3 contains 13 residues. V was cut by 11 bases and J by 0 bases, with 11 bases left in between. Germline CDR1 reads MNHEY; CDR2 reads SVGAGI. The CDR3 region has the DNA TGTGCCGGTAGTTTAAGCTCCTACAATGAGCAGTTCTTC. Amino acid sequence: CAGSLSSYNEQFF.

V usage is TRBV30 and J usage is TRBJ1-1, with 7 bases aligning to TRBD1. J lost 3 bases, V lost 4 bases, and 8 bases had no gene match. Germline CDR1 GTSNPN, CDR2 SVGIG (reference sequence). This CDR3 region has 14 residues. The CDR3 spells CAWTRDRAYTEAFF. The CDR3 nucleotides read TGTGCCTGGACCCGAGACAGGGCCTACACTGAAGCTTTCTTT.

The V call is TRBV7-2, the J call TRBJ1-5; 12 bases match TRBD1. Trimming removed 2 bases from V and 2 bases from J; junction bases left unmatched: 7. This CDR3 has 18 residues. The germline CDR1 and CDR2 sequences are SGHTA and FQGNSA. The CDR3 sequence is CASSLTGTGGRGNQPQHF. The CDR3 DNA is TGTGCCAGCAGCTTAACCGGGACAGGGGGCAGGGGCAATCAGCCCCAGCATTTT.

The chain uses TRBV7-2 and TRBJ1-2; perhaps TRBD1 as D (5 bases). CDR1 and CDR2 (germline): SGHTA, FQGNSA. The V and J ends lost 6 bases and 8 bases respectively, with 19 bases between them. This CDR3 region has 14 residues. CDR3 DNA sequence: TGTGCCAGCAGTGCCCGGGGCGAGACGTCCGGCTACACCTTC. Amino acid sequence: CASSARGETSGYTF.

V usage is TRBV29-1 and J usage is TRBJ1-1; no firm D call. CDR1 SQVTM and CDR2 ANQGSEA come from the germline V gene. V was clipped by 1 base and J by 1 base, with 7 bases between them. The CDR3 loop spans 13 amino acids. The CDR3 spells CSVEAFGNTEAFF. In DNA form, the CDR3 reads TGCAGCGTTGAAGCGTTCGGGAACACTGAAGCTTTCTTT.

V and J are TRBV7-8 and TRBJ2-7; 7 bases map to TRBD1. The junction had 7 bases not matched to a gene; V was cut back by 3 bases and J by 2 bases. The CDR3 runs 15 residues. The germline gives CDR1 SGHVS, CDR2 FQNEAQ. CDR3: CASSLHTGTAYEQYF. Written as DNA, the CDR3 is TGTGCCAGCAGCTTGCATACCGGGACAGCCTACGAGCAGTACTTC.

The V gene is TRBV6-5, the J gene TRBJ2-1; 7 positions match TRBD2. V lost 7 bases and J lost 2; bases outside the gene matches: 8. The germline gives CDR1 MNHEY, CDR2 SVGAGI. The CDR3 is 15 residues long. CDR3 nucleotides: TGTGCCAGCATCCTCCTAGCGGACCCCTACAATGAGCAGTTCTTC. It codes for CASILLADPYNEQFF.

This chain links TRBV9 with TRBJ2-3, with D possibly matching TRBD2 (6 bases). In germline, CDR1 is SGDLS, CDR2 YYNGEE. Trimming took off 0 bases at V and 0 bases at J, with 14 bases between the two ends. The CDR3 is 17 residues long. DNA for the CDR3: TGTGCCAGCAGCGTAGTAGGGCGGGGCTTTAGCACAGATACGCAGTATTTT. Translation gives CASSVVGRGFSTDTQYF.

V and J are TRBV11-3 and TRBJ2-1; TRBD2 matches 9 bases. CDR3 size: 15 residues. V lost 2 bases, J lost 5 bases, and 4 bases stayed unmatched. CDR1 and CDR2 from the germline V gene are SGHNT and YENEEA. The chain's CDR3 is CASSLSLAGNNEQFF. The CDR3 DNA sequence: TGTGCCAGCAGCTTATCGCTAGCGGGAAACAATGAGCAGTTCTTC.

The rearrangement uses TRBV15 and TRBJ2-7; D call uncertain. The V gene's germline CDR1 is LNHNV and CDR2 YYDKDF (reference sequence). CDR3 length: 15 residues. V shed 0 bases and J shed 4 bases, with 13 bases lying between them. Written as DNA, the CDR3 is TGTGCCACCAGCAGAGATCCTAGACACAGATACGAGCAGTACTTC. This gives the protein CATSRDPRHRYEQYF. Complete variable domain (other parts from reference TRBV15 and TRBJ2-7): DAMVIQNPRYQVTQFGKPVTLSCSQTLNHNVMYWYQQKSSQAPKLLFHYYDKDFNNEADTPDNFQSRRPNTSFCFLDIRSPGLGDTAMYLCATSRDPRHRYEQYFGPGTRLTVT.

This rearrangement joins TRBV19 to TRBJ2-2, with a weak D call TRBD2 (5 bases). V was pared by 3 bases and J by 6 bases, with 14 bases between. CDR3 length: 15 amino acids. Germline loops: CDR1 LNHDA, CDR2 SQIVND (reference sequence). CDR3 nucleotides: TGTGCCAGTAGTATGAGACGAACCGGGGCCGGGGAGCTGTTTTTT. Protein sequence: CASSMRRTGAGELFF.

The chain combines TRBV7-2 with TRBJ2-1; D unresolved. There are 16 residues in the CDR3. V was clipped by 1 base and J by 5 bases, with 15 bases between them. Germline lookup yields CDR1 SGHTA and CDR2 FQGNSA. CDR3 nucleotides: TGTGCCAGCAGCTTAGGTGGAGCTTTACTAAACAATGAGCAGTTCTTC. It codes for CASSLGGALLNNEQFF.

The CDR3 DNA reads as TGCAGCGTTGAAGACCGGACAGGGCCCAATGGCTACACCTTC. Protein product: CSVEDRTGPNGYTF. The rearrangement uses TRBV29-1 and TRBJ1-2, with 8 bases that match TRBD1. The CDR3 covers 14 residues. CDR1 is SQVTM, CDR2 ANQGSEA, per germline. The J segment lost 6 bases and the V segment lost 0 bases, leaving 6 bases of the junction unmatched.

The J gene is TRBJ2-1, the V gene TRBV30; TRBD2 is a possible D gene (5 bases). Germline loops: CDR1 GTSNPN, CDR2 SVGIG (reference sequence). V lost 0 bases, J lost 0 bases, and 12 bases lay in between. The CDR3 is 16 residues long. CDR3 nucleotides: TGTGCCTGGAGTGTACGCGGGTGGAGCTCCTACAATGAGCAGTTCTTC. Its translation: CAWSVRGWSSYNEQFF.

The chain links TRBV3-1 (or the pseudogene TRBV3-2) to TRBJ1-1; D not certain. Germline CDR1 is LGHDT and CDR2 is YNNKEL (reference sequence). Trimming removed 4 bases at V and 11 bases at J, with 20 bases between. The CDR3 loop spans 14 amino acids. CDR3 amino acids: CASSLPGPQGGAFF. The CDR3 DNA follows: TGTGCCAGCAGCCTTCCCGGGCCCCAAGGCGGGGCTTTCTTT.

The J gene is TRBJ2-7, the V gene TRBV11-1; D gene ambiguous. The germline CDR1 and CDR2 sequences are SGHAT and FQDESV (reference sequence). Trimming shortened V by 5 bases and J by 0 bases, and 8 bases separated the two germline ends. CDR3 size: 13 residues. CDR3 DNA sequence: TGTGCCAGCAGCCAGACCCCCTCCTACGAGCAGTACTTC. This encodes CASSQTPSYEQYF.

This sequence joins TRBV5-4 and TRBJ2-1; tentatively, D is TRBD2 (5 bases). Germline CDR1 and CDR2: SGHNT and YYREEE (reference sequence). The length of the CDR3 is 17 residues. The V and J ends lost 1 base and 0 bases respectively, with 14 bases between them. This CDR3 reads CASSLSPKGGSYNEQFF. The CDR3, as DNA: TGTGCCAGCAGCTTGTCTCCTAAAGGAGGCTCCTACAATGAGCAGTTCTTC.

V usage is TRBV15 and J usage is TRBJ1-1, with D maybe TRBD1 (6 bases). The V gene's germline CDR1 is LNHNV and CDR2 YYDKDF (reference sequence). Trimming shortened V by 3 bases and J by 8 bases, and 19 bases separated the two germline ends. This CDR3 is 15 amino acids long. DNA for the CDR3: TGTGCCACCAGCAGGGAGGACAGCGTCGGGGGGGAAGCTTTCTTT. Amino acid sequence: CATSREDSVGGEAFF.

The rearrangement joins TRBV13 to TRBJ2-1; TRBD1 aligns across 8 bases. Unmatched junction bases numbered 3, after V lost 3 bases and J lost 2 bases. CDR3 size: 15 residues. Germline V lookup: CDR1 PRHDT, CDR2 FYEKMQ (reference sequence). The CDR3 coding sequence is TGTGCCAGCAGCTTGACAGGGGACACCTACAATGAGCAGTTCTTC. Translation: CASSLTGDTYNEQFF.

V usage is TRBV10-3 and J usage is TRBJ1-1, with D hard to call. Trimming took off 8 bases at V and 3 bases at J, with 16 bases between the two ends. CDR1 and CDR2 (germline): ENHRY, SYGVKD. The CDR3 extends over 14 amino acids. The CDR3 DNA is TGTGCCATCTCCGGAGGGTGGGGAGACACTGAAGCTTTCTTT. Translation gives CAISGGWGDTEAFF.

The CDR3 sequence: CAWKTDETHTDTQYF. As DNA, the CDR3 is TGTGCCTGGAAGACCGACGAGACTCACACAGATACGCAGTATTTT. The chain combines TRBV30 with TRBJ2-3; D ambiguous. This CDR3 region has 15 residues. The germline CDR1 and CDR2 sequences are GTSNPN and SVGIG (reference sequence). The V gene lost 4 bases and the J gene lost 2 bases, with 16 bases spanning the gap.

The V and J genes are TRBV6-1 and TRBJ2-6; possibly TRBD1 for D (5 bases). The CDR3 loop spans 18 amino acids. Germline lookup yields CDR1 MNHNS and CDR2 SASEGT. Trimming took 4 bases from V and 0 from J, leaving 16 bases between them. CDR3 DNA: TGTGCCAGCAGTGGACCTCAATCGACAGCCTCTGGGGCCAACGTCCTGACTTTC. Translation gives CASSGPQSTASGANVLTF.